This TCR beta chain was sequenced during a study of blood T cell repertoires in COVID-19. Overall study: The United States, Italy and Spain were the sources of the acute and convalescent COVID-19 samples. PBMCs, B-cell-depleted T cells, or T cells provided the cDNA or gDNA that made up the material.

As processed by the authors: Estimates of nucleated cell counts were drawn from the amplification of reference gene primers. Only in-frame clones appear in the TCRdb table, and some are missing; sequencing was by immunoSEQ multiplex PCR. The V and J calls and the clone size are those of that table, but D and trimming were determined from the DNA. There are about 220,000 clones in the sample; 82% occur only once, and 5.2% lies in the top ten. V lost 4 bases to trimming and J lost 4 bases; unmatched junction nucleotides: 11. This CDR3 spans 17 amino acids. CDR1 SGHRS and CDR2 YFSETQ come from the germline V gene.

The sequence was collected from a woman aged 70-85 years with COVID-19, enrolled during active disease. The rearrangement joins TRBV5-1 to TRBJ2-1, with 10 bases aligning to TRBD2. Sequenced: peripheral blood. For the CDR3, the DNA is TGCGCCAGCAGCCGTGGGGCTAGCGGGAGAAGGTACAATGAGCAGTTCTTC. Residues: CASSRGASGRRYNEQFF.